Each of the 6 T cell receptor beta chains below was sequenced from the same sample in a study of blood T cell repertoires in COVID-19 (dated by TCRdb to the early 2020s). Library method: the immunoSEQ multiplex PCR assay. What TCRdb holds here is the immuneACCESS table cut down to in-frame rearrangements. Part of the clones is not present; checked against another copy, under half of the missing clones reflect an unresolved V gene, and the others are unexplained. Here the sample has roughly 300,000 clones; approximately 89% occur a single time. Over 4% of the sample goes to the ten largest clones. The sample comprised PBMCs or T cells enriched from blood (not recorded which). Every receptor here comes from a woman under 40 who had recovered from COVID-19.

The count of this clone is one. The V gene is TRBV30, the J gene TRBJ2-7; D unclear. The V end lost 0 bases, the J end lost 5 bases, and 8 bases lay between the germline ends. The V gene's germline CDR1 is GTSNPN and CDR2 SVGIG (reference sequence). This CDR3 has 12 residues. DNA for the CDR3: TGTGCCTGGAGTGTACGTGCGCACGAGCAGTACTTC. Residues: CAWSVRAHEQYF. Based on the CDR3 plus reference TRBV30 and TRBJ2-7, the full variable domain is SQTIHQWPATLVQPVGSPLSLECTVEGTSNPNLYWYRQAAGRGLQLLFYSVGIGQISSEVPQNLSASRPQDRQFILSSKKLLLSDSGFYLCAWSVRAHEQYFGPGTRLTVT.

CDR3 DNA: TGTGCCAGCAGCCCAAGGACAGGGGGGCCCGGGGAGCTGTTTTTT. Its translation is CASSPRTGGPGELFF. The V gene is TRBV13, the J gene TRBJ2-2; 10 bases fit TRBD1. CDR3 length: 15 amino acids. Germline loops: CDR1 PRHDT, CDR2 FYEKMQ (reference sequence). V shed 5 bases and J 6 bases; nucleotides not matched to a gene: 6.

In this sample, this clone turned up once. The chain recombines TRBV19 with TRBJ1-2; no definite D call. Germline V CDR1 and CDR2: LNHDA, SQIVND (reference sequence). The CDR3 consists of 13 residues. The ends were cut back, 1 base at V and 8 bases at J, with 11 bases in the middle. For the CDR3, the DNA is TGTGCCAGTAGTATAGTGCAGTTCCCCGGCTACACCTTC. Its protein is CASSIVQFPGYTF.

J is TRBJ1-1 and V is TRBV3-1 (or the pseudogene TRBV3-2); D remains unclear. V dropped 4 bases and J dropped 4 bases, with 16 bases sitting between them. The CDR3 has 15 amino acids. Germline V gene data show CDR1 as LGHDT and CDR2 as YNNKEL (reference sequence). The CDR3 DNA follows: TGTGCCAGCAGCCCCTTCCTAGGCTTTAGCACTGAAGCTTTCTTT. Its protein product is CASSPFLGFSTEAFF.

The V and J genes are TRBV18 and TRBJ1-6; TRBD1 matches 8 bases. Germline lookup yields CDR1 KGHSH and CDR2 LQKENI. V trimming: 1 base; J trimming: 1 base; junction bases outside the gene matches: 0. The CDR3 loop spans 16 amino acids. CDR3 in DNA: TGTGCCAGCTCACCACGGGACAGGTCCTATAATTCACCCCTCCACTTT. Translating it yields CASSPRDRSYNSPLHF.

The CDR3 sequence: CASSRRRQGAYNEQFF. For the CDR3, the DNA is TGTGCCAGCAGCCGCCGGAGGCAGGGGGCCTACAATGAGCAGTTCTTC. V gene TRBV2 combines with J gene TRBJ2-1; 7 nucleotides align to TRBD1. This CDR3 spans 16 amino acids. The V gene end was trimmed by 6 bases and the J gene end by 2 bases; junction bases not matched to a gene: 10. Germline CDR1 is SNHLY and CDR2 is FYNNEI.